The 17 T cell receptor beta chains below were found in one sample sequenced in a study of T cell clonality in common variable immunodeficiency. Study observations and caveats: Fewer deletions and N-nucleotide insertions were reportedly seen in common variable immunodeficiency TCR beta sequences.

Libraries were prepared by immunoSEQ multiplex PCR; TCRdb keeps only in-frame clonotypes and omits some of them. The repertoire consists of about 34,000 clones, none detected only once. These receptors are not linked to any known antigen. Sequenced input: peripheral blood mononuclear cells. The origin of the receptors is a human donor with common variable immunodeficiency.

This clone was observed at least ten times. Incomplete CDR3 DNA: TGCGCCAGCGGTACAGGATCGAACACTGAA. Its protein is CASGTGSNTE. In full, the CDR3 is CASGTGSNTEAFF. The gene calls are TRBV5-1 and TRBJ1-1, with D perhaps TRBD1 (5 bases). Read coverage stops 3 residues before the CDR3 terminus; the germline J gene supplies the remainder. Looked up from germline, CDR1 is SGHRS and CDR2 is YFSETQ. V lost 7 bases, J lost 1 base, and 11 bases lay in between. The CDR3 covers 13 residues.

This clone was counted at least ten times. Coverage ceases 3 residues before the CDR3 finishes, and the germline J gene fills in the end. The chain combines TRBV18 with TRBJ2-3; D unresolved. This CDR3 region has 13 residues. The V end was cut by 3 bases, the J end by 1 base, with 5 bases between. Germline assignment: CDR1 KGHSH and CDR2 LQKENI. The CDR3: CASSPLGTDTQYF. The part of the CDR3 DNA that was read is TGTGCCAGCTCACCGTTAGGCACAGATACG.

This clone showed up just a few times. The missing CDR3 end, 3 residues past where the read stops, is filled in from the germline J gene. The chain is built from TRBV5-5 and TRBJ2-7; the match to TRBD1 covers 9 bases. The CDR3 sequence is 15 residues long. Germline loops: CDR1 SGHKS, CDR2 YYEKEE (reference sequence). V lost 2 bases, J lost 3 bases, and 6 bases stayed unmatched. CDR3 DNA (partial): TGTGCCAGCAGCTTACAGGGGGCGGTTAACTACGAG. Protein sequence: CASSLQGAVNYE. The CDR3 as a whole reads CASSLQGAVNYEQYF.

This clone was picked up many times. Read sequence stops 3 residues before the CDR3 end, and the germline J gene provides the missing end. The chain carries TRBV7-9 and TRBJ1-4; D not certain. Germline CDR1 SEHNR, CDR2 FQNEAQ (reference sequence). V was clipped by 6 bases and J by 6 bases, with 11 bases between them. The CDR3 length is 13 residues. The CDR3 is CASSFTHDEKLFF. The CDR3 DNA, read in part, is TGTGCCAGCAGTTTTACACATGATGAAAAA.

In its sample, this clone was seen many times. The read comes to an end 3 residues before the CDR3 does, leaving the germline J gene to fill in the end. This chain joins TRBV20-1 and TRBJ1-2; 8 nucleotides match TRBD1. Trimming removed 7 bases from V and 5 bases from J; junction bases left unmatched: 9. The V gene's germline CDR1 is DFQATT and CDR2 SNEGSKA (reference sequence). There are 13 residues in the CDR3. The CDR3 loop is CSVLAGGRYGYTF. The sequenced CDR3 bases are TGCAGTGTCTTAGCAGGGGGCAGGTATGGC.

This clone was picked up many times. The DNA read from the CDR3 is TGTGCCAGTAGTATACTTGGACTAGCGGGAGTACGTTTGGCGGCCAAAAACATT. Translated: CASSILGLAGVRLAAKNI. The entire CDR3 protein reads CASSILGLAGVRLAAKNIQYF. The V call is TRBV19, the J call TRBJ2-4, with TRBD2 matching over 13 bases. Read coverage stops 3 residues before the CDR3 terminus; the germline J gene supplies the remainder. The CDR3 has 21 amino acids. The germline gives CDR1 LNHDA, CDR2 SQIVND (reference sequence). The ends lost 2 bases at V and 1 base at J; junction bases unmatched: 14.

On this clone itself: The read stops 3 residues short of the end of the CDR3; the missing end is completed from the germline J gene. The chain is built from TRBV29-1 and TRBJ2-3; TRBD2 agrees at 9 bases. Per the germline V gene, CDR1 is SQVTM and CDR2 is ANQGSEA. Unmatched junction bases numbered 9, after V lost 7 bases and J lost 7 bases. The CDR3 length is 13 residues. The CDR3 region is CSGGAGGGNTQYF. The CDR3 bases that were read are TGCAGCGGTGGGGCGGGAGGGGGAAATACG.

This clone was detected only a few times. Sequencing ends 3 residues short of the CDR3 end; the germline J gene provides the rest. The chain has TRBV5-1 and TRBJ2-7; TRBD1 agrees at 9 bases. J gave up 5 bases and V 6 bases, and 15 bases lay outside the gene matches. The CDR3 has 16 residues. Germline-derived CDR1 and CDR2 are SGHRS and YFSETQ. CDR3 bases read: TGCGCCAGCACCCTCCTGGACCGGGACAGGGTCAACGAG. Translating gives CASTLLDRDRVNE. The complete CDR3 sequence is CASTLLDRDRVNEQYF.

This clone appeared a few times. The read gets to within 3 residues of the CDR3 end, and the germline J gene fills in the rest. The gene calls are TRBV5-1 and TRBJ2-3, with TRBD2 identical over 7 bases. The CDR3 has 16 residues. CDR1 SGHRS and CDR2 YFSETQ come from the germline V gene. With 4 bases clipped from V and 5 bases from J, the junction kept 13 bases outside the gene matches. The sequenced part of the CDR3 DNA is TGCGCCAGCAGCACCAGGACTAGTCTTAAAGGAGATACG. This gives the protein CASSTRTSLKGDT. The full CDR3 protein reads CASSTRTSLKGDTQYF.

This clone was found many times. From the germline J gene comes the end of the CDR3, since the read stops 3 residues before it. This chain links TRBV5-1 with TRBJ2-7, with 13 nucleotides matching TRBD2. This CDR3 is built from 14 residues. J lost 4 bases, V lost 3 bases, and 1 base had no gene match. CDR1 and CDR2 from the germline V gene are SGHRS and YFSETQ. CDR3 residues: CASSWTSGSYEQYF. CDR3 DNA (partial): TGCGCCAGCAGCTGGACTAGCGGGAGTTACGAG. The complete variable domain, with remaining parts taken from reference TRBV5-1 and TRBJ2-7, reads KAGVTQTPRYLIKTRGQQVTLSCSPISGHRSVSWYQQTPGQGLQFLFEYFSETQRNKGNFPGRFSGRQFSNSRSEMNVSTLELGDSALYLCASSWTSGSYEQYFGPGTRLTVT.

This clone was counted at least ten times. The observed sequence ends 3 residues before the CDR3 terminus, with the missing tail filled in from the germline J gene. The gene calls are TRBV10-3 and TRBJ2-7, with D possibly TRBD2 on 5 matching bases. Trimming pared 4 bases from V and 0 bases from J, leaving 7 bases between. Germline-derived CDR1 and CDR2 are ENHRY and SYGVKD. The CDR3 covers 13 residues. The CDR3 spells CAISGTDSYEQYF. Incomplete CDR3 DNA: TGTGCCATCAGTGGGACTGACTCCTACGAG.

There are many counts of this clone. The read terminates 3 residues before the CDR3 end, so the remaining end is supplied by the germline J gene. The chain links TRBV5-4 to TRBJ1-1; no clear D gene. In germline, CDR1 is SGHNT, CDR2 YYREEE (reference sequence). Between the trimmed V and J ends, which lost 0 bases and 1 base, there was a span of 4 bases. The CDR3 totals 13 residues. Incomplete CDR3 DNA: TGTGCCAGCAGCTTGGTCAAGAACACTGAA. Translated: CASSLVKNTE. The CDR3, in full, reads CASSLVKNTEAFF. Full variable domain (remainder filled in from reference TRBV5-4 and TRBJ1-1): ETGVTQSPTHLIKTRGQQVTLRCSSQSGHNTVSWYQQALGQGPQFIFQYYREEENGRGNFPPRFSGLQFPNYSSELNVNALELDDSALYLCASSLVKNTEAFFGQGTRLTVV.

There are many counts of this clone. The CDR3 loop is CSAITRGSYEQYF. Partial CDR3 DNA: TGCAGTGCTATTACCAGGGGCTCCTACGAG. The chain joins TRBV20-1 to TRBJ2-7; a possible D gene is TRBD1 (6 bases). With the read ending 3 residues before the CDR3 end, the germline J gene is used to fill in that end. V was trimmed by 4 bases and J by 0 bases, leaving 10 bases between them. This CDR3 is built from 13 residues. Germline CDR1 DFQATT, CDR2 SNEGSKA (reference sequence).

This clone was recorded many times. Coverage ceases 3 residues before the CDR3 finishes, and the germline J gene fills in the end. The gene calls are TRBV11-2 and TRBJ2-2; D unclear. Trimming took 3 bases from V and 4 from J, leaving 3 bases between them. The CDR3 runs to 12 residues. CDR1 SGHAT and CDR2 FQNNGV come from the germline V gene. The CDR3 spells CASSFITGELFF. The CDR3 DNA, read in part, is TGTGCCAGCAGCTTTATCACCGGGGAG.

This clone was seen repeatedly, ten times or more. The DNA ends 3 residues before the CDR3 does, and the rest of the CDR3 is filled in from the germline J gene. V gene TRBV7-2 combines with J gene TRBJ2-4, with 14 positions matching TRBD2. Germline-derived CDR1 and CDR2 are SGHTA and FQGNSA. The CDR3 sequence is 15 residues long. Trimming at V came to 5 bases and at J to 9 bases, leaving 6 bases not matched to a gene. The CDR3 sequence: CASSAQGTSGGIQYF. CDR3 DNA, as far as it was read: TGTGCCAGCAGCGCCCAAGGGACTAGCGGGGGCATT.

Of note for this clone: The CDR3 end lies 3 residues beyond the end of the read and is filled in from the germline J gene. V gene TRBV20-1 combines with J gene TRBJ2-1; TRBD2 matches at 7 bases. The CDR3 has 15 amino acids. CDR1 and CDR2 from the germline V gene are DFQATT and SNEGSKA (reference sequence). With V trimmed by 0 bases and J by 4 bases, 6 bases remained unmatched. The CDR3 sequence is CSARDQRGIYNEQFF. Incomplete CDR3 DNA: TGCAGTGCTAGAGATCAGCGGGGTATATACAATGAG.

On this clone itself: The CDR3 end is not reached by the read, which stops 3 residues before it; the germline J gene fills it in. The J gene is TRBJ1-5, the V gene TRBV30; D remains ambiguous. CDR1 GTSNPN and CDR2 SVGIG come from the germline V gene (reference sequence). This CDR3 spans 13 amino acids. The germline V and J ends were trimmed by 1 base and 3 bases, with 7 bases remaining between them. CDR3 DNA (partial): TGTGCCTGGAGTGGGACTAACAATCAGCCC. Translating it yields CAWSGTNNQP. The CDR3, in full, reads CAWSGTNNQPQHF.